These T cell receptor beta chains were read from a single sample in a study of beta chain features in type 1 diabetes. The repertoire was sequenced with immunoSEQ multiplex PCR; TCRdb's copy has only in-frame clones and lacks some. The data contain 150,000 or so clones, over 55% of them singletons. Sequencing input: naive CD4+ T cells from blood. The receptors here all came from a man younger than 45 with type 1 diabetes. The CDR3 runs from the conserved cysteine through the conserved F or W. Fields, in order: D gene, V gene, J gene, clone size, CDR3 DNA, CDR3 protein. The D gene is left open where the match is weak. Size is stated for part of the rows, as once, few or many counts, or as a class when the clone is expanded.

D: .
V: TRBV15
J: TRBJ2-7
size: .
DNA: TGTGCCACCAGCAGAGATAATCGGGATTGGTACTTC
CDR3: CATSRDNRDWYF

D: .
V: TRBV30
J: TRBJ2-1
size: .
DNA: TGTGCCTGGAGTGTAGGGGCGGACTACAATGAGCAGTTCTTC
CDR3: CAWSVGADYNEQFF

D: .
V: TRBV30
J: TRBJ2-1
size: .
DNA: TGTGCCTGGAGTGTACGGGGGACAGACTTGGGTCGGGAGCAGTTCTTC
CDR3: CAWSVRGTDLGREQFF

D: TRBD1
V: TRBV4-3
J: TRBJ2-7
size: .
DNA: TGCGCCAGCAGCCAAGCTACCGGGACAGGAGTCTACGAGCAGTACTTC
CDR3: CASSQATGTGVYEQYF

D: .
V: TRBV13
J: TRBJ2-7
size: .
DNA: TGTGCCAGCAGCGCAAGACAAGACCGGTACTTC
CDR3: CASSARQDRYF

D: .
V: TRBV30
J: TRBJ2-5
size: .
DNA: TGTGCCTGGAGTGACGCTAGGGGGGTTTGGGAGACCCAGTACTTC
CDR3: CAWSDARGVWETQYF

D: .
V: TRBV7-9
J: TRBJ2-3
size: .
DNA: TGTGCCAGCAGAACCGGGACGCTCACAGATACGCAGTATTTT
CDR3: CASRTGTLTDTQYF

D: .
V: TRBV29-1
J: TRBJ1-2
size: .
DNA: TGCAGCGTCATTTCGCAGGGAGGTTATGGCTACACCTTC
CDR3: CSVISQGGYGYTF

D: .
V: TRBV15
J: TRBJ2-4
size: once
DNA: TGTGCCACCAGCAGAGATTCGGTCCAGGGTGACATTCAGTACTTC
CDR3: CATSRDSVQGDIQYF

D: .
V: TRBV7-2
J: TRBJ2-3
size: .
DNA: TGTGCCAGCAGCTTAGGAGCCCTAACAGATACGCAGTATTTT
CDR3: CASSLGALTDTQYF

D: TRBD1
V: TRBV19
J: TRBJ2-7
size: .
DNA: TGTGCCACACGACAGGGGGCGTCCTACGAGCAGTACTTC
CDR3: CATRQGASYEQYF

D: .
V: TRBV25-1
J: TRBJ2-2
size: .
DNA: TGTGCCAGCAGTGAAGGCGGAGCCGGGGAGCTGTTTTTT
CDR3: CASSEGGAGELFF

D: .
V: TRBV29-1
J: TRBJ2-5
size: .
DNA: TGCAGCGTTGAAGTAGCATCACAAGAGACCCAGTACTTC
CDR3: CSVEVASQETQYF

D: .
V: TRBV9
J: TRBJ2-3
size: .
DNA: TGTGCCAGCAGCGTATCTCCGGGGCTCCGCACAGATACGCAGTATTTT
CDR3: CASSVSPGLRTDTQYF

D: .
V: TRBV30
J: TRBJ1-6
size: .
DNA: TGTGCCTGGAGCGCCGGGACGCTTAATTCACCCCTCCACTTT
CDR3: CAWSAGTLNSPLHF

D: TRBD1
V: TRBV30
J: TRBJ1-1
size: few
DNA: TGTGCCTCTACGACAGGGTCTAACACTGAAGCTTTCTTT
CDR3: CASTTGSNTEAFF

D: .
V: TRBV7-2
J: TRBJ2-5
size: .
DNA: TGTGCCAGCAGCTTAGGGCAGCAAGAGACCCAGTACTTC
CDR3: CASSLGQQETQYF

D: .
V: TRBV30
J: TRBJ1-4
size: few
DNA: TGTGCCTGGACCTCACCCGCAGCAACTAATGAAAAACTGTTTTTT
CDR3: CAWTSPAATNEKLFF

D: .
V: TRBV5-1
J: TRBJ2-3
size: .
DNA: TGCGCCAGCAGCTTGGCTGGGGGCCGGAACACAGATACGCAGTATTTT
CDR3: CASSLAGGRNTDTQYF

D: .
V: TRBV19
J: TRBJ2-7
size: .
DNA: TGTGCCAGTAGTATTTCGGGCCCGATGGCCGAGCAGTACTTC
CDR3: CASSISGPMAEQYF

D: .
V: TRBV11-2
J: TRBJ1-6
size: few
DNA: TGTGCCAGCAGTCCACAGGAAATTGGGCTCAATTCACCCCTCCACTTT
CDR3: CASSPQEIGLNSPLHF

D: .
V: TRBV7-9
J: TRBJ2-3
size: .
DNA: TGTGCCAGCAGCTTAGGACAACGCACAGATACGCAGTATTTT
CDR3: CASSLGQRTDTQYF

D: TRBD2
V: TRBV4-3
J: TRBJ2-3
size: .
DNA: TGCGCCAGCAGTCGGGGGGTGGTGACAGATACGCAGTATTTT
CDR3: CASSRGVVTDTQYF

D: .
V: TRBV25-1
J: TRBJ2-1
size: .
DNA: TGTGCCAGCAGTGAAGCAAGATGGGGTGAGCAGTTCTTC
CDR3: CASSEARWGEQFF

D: .
V: TRBV15
J: TRBJ2-7
size: once
DNA: TGTGCCACCAGCAGAGATCTCTTTTCAGGGGCCTCAAAGGACTTC
CDR3: CATSRDLFSGASKDF

D: TRBD1
V: TRBV28
J: TRBJ2-4
size: .
DNA: TGTGCCAGCAGTTTACGGGGACAGGGGGATGGCATTCAGTACTTC
CDR3: CASSLRGQGDGIQYF

D: .
V: TRBV4-1
J: TRBJ2-5
size: .
DNA: TGCGCCAGCAGCCTTAGTGCTACAGAACAAGAGACCCAGTACTTC
CDR3: CASSLSATEQETQYF

D: TRBD2
V: TRBV10-3
J: TRBJ2-3
size: .
DNA: TGTGCCATCAGTGGACCGGGACTAGCGGGTGGCACAGATACGCAGTATTTT
CDR3: CAISGPGLAGGTDTQYF

D: .
V: TRBV29-1
J: TRBJ2-1
size: few
DNA: TGCAGCGTTGAGGGACAAGGACCAAATGAGCAGTTCTTC
CDR3: CSVEGQGPNEQFF

D: .
V: TRBV29-1
J: TRBJ2-1
size: .
DNA: TGCAGCGCCGCGCAGCGAGGGTATGAGCAGTTCTTC
CDR3: CSAAQRGYEQFF

D: .
V: TRBV1
J: TRBJ1-6
size: .
DNA: TGCACCAGCAGCCAAGAGGACAGGGGGCAAGGGTCACCCCTCCACTTT
CDR3: CTSSQEDRGQGSPLHF

D: .
V: TRBV29-1
J: TRBJ1-2
size: few
DNA: TGCAGCGTTGAAAAGGCTAACTATGGCTACACCTTC
CDR3: CSVEKANYGYTF

D: .
V: TRBV5-1
J: TRBJ2-5
size: .
DNA: TGCGCCAGCAGCTTGGCCGGACGAGAGACCCAGTACTTC
CDR3: CASSLAGRETQYF

D: .
V: TRBV7-2
J: TRBJ1-2
size: .
DNA: TGTGCCAGCAGCTCTGCGAGGGAAGATGGCTACACCTTC
CDR3: CASSSAREDGYTF

D: TRBD1
V: TRBV5-1
J: TRBJ2-5
size: .
DNA: TGCGCCAGCAGCTTAACAGGGGACCTTCAAGAGACCCAGTACTTC
CDR3: CASSLTGDLQETQYF

D: .
V: TRBV29-1
J: TRBJ2-1
size: .
DNA: TGCAGCGTTGAACAGCGTGGCGAGCAGTTCTTC
CDR3: CSVEQRGEQFF

D: TRBD2
V: TRBV7-2
J: TRBJ2-3
size: .
DNA: TGTGCCAGCAGCCAAGCAGCGGGGATGGGCACAGATACGCAGTATTTT
CDR3: CASSQAAGMGTDTQYF

D: .
V: TRBV9
J: TRBJ2-1
size: .
DNA: TGTGCCAGCAGCTCCGAAAGCGGGCTTCAGTTCTTC
CDR3: CASSSESGLQFF

D: TRBD2
V: TRBV7-9
J: TRBJ2-3
size: .
DNA: TGTGCCAGCAGCTTAGGGACTAGCGGCACAGATACGCAGTATTTT
CDR3: CASSLGTSGTDTQYF

D: .
V: TRBV7-2
J: TRBJ2-7
size: .
DNA: TGTGCCAGCAGCTTAGTTCCCGCAGACGTGTACGAGCAGTACTTC
CDR3: CASSLVPADVYEQYF

D: .
V: TRBV7-9
J: TRBJ2-1
size: once
DNA: TGTGCCAGCAGCTTACGGTCGCACAATGAGCAGTTCTTC
CDR3: CASSLRSHNEQFF

D: TRBD1
V: TRBV9
J: TRBJ2-7
size: .
DNA: TGTGCCAGCAGCGCCCGCTCCGGGACAGGGGATGGTGAGCAGTACTTC
CDR3: CASSARSGTGDGEQYF

D: .
V: TRBV7-2
J: TRBJ2-5
size: .
DNA: TGTGCCAGCAGCTTAGGTGGAGCGTCGGTGGAGACCCAGTACTTC
CDR3: CASSLGGASVETQYF

D: TRBD2
V: TRBV30
J: TRBJ2-3
size: .
DNA: TGTGCCTGGAGTGAGCGGGGTAGCACAGATACGCAGTATTTT
CDR3: CAWSERGSTDTQYF

D: .
V: TRBV2
J: TRBJ1-1
size: few
DNA: TGTGCCGGCCTCTCGGGAGCCATGAACACTGAAGCTTTCTTT
CDR3: CAGLSGAMNTEAFF

D: .
V: TRBV6-1
J: TRBJ2-3
size: .
DNA: TGTGCCAGCAGGGGGACTAGCACAGATACGCAGTATTTT
CDR3: CASRGTSTDTQYF

D: .
V: TRBV5-1
J: TRBJ1-6
size: .
DNA: TGCGCCAGCAGCTTGGAACAGGGAAATTCACCCCTCCACTTT
CDR3: CASSLEQGNSPLHF

D: .
V: TRBV4-3
J: TRBJ1-5
size: .
DNA: TGCGCCAGCAGCCAAGAGGGTAGAACTGGGGCTCAGCCCCAGCATTTT
CDR3: CASSQEGRTGAQPQHF

D: TRBD1
V: TRBV30
J: TRBJ1-4
size: once
DNA: TGTGCCTGGGCTAGGACAGGGGGAGGCGAAAAACTGTTTTTT
CDR3: CAWARTGGGEKLFF

D: .
V: TRBV29-1
J: TRBJ1-2
size: few
DNA: TGCAGCGTTGAAGGTCCCGGGCTCGGCTACACCTTC
CDR3: CSVEGPGLGYTF

D: .
V: TRBV7-9
J: TRBJ1-5
size: .
DNA: TGTGCCAGCAGCTTCAGGGATCAGGATCAGCCCCAGCATTTT
CDR3: CASSFRDQDQPQHF

D: TRBD2
V: TRBV9
J: TRBJ2-7
size: .
DNA: TGTGCCAGCAGCGTAGAAGCGGGGGGTTACGAGCAGTACTTC
CDR3: CASSVEAGGYEQYF

D: TRBD1
V: TRBV6-5
J: TRBJ2-1
size: .
DNA: TGTGCCAGCAGACAGACAGGGCTCTCATCCAATGAGCAGTTCTTC
CDR3: CASRQTGLSSNEQFF

D: .
V: TRBV7-2
J: TRBJ2-3
size: .
DNA: TGTGCCAGCAGCTTGTGGGGGACAGATACGCAGTATTTT
CDR3: CASSLWGTDTQYF